This T cell receptor beta chain stems from a study of identical twins. V was pared by 0 bases and J by 1 base, with 11 bases between. CDR1 and CDR2 from the germline V gene are SGHKS and YYEKEE (reference sequence). This CDR3 is 16 amino acids long. TCRdb fed the 5' RACE reads into MiXCR, producing one record per CDR3 protein. The sample has about 340,000 distinct CDR3 sequences, over 9% seen once. This clonotype was seen more than once but under ten times. Separately, the same data were catalogued under a study of yellow fever vaccine responses in identical twins.

This chain links TRBV5-5 with TRBJ2-1, with D possibly being TRBD2 (5 bases). The receptor was isolated from a woman between 18 and 29 years old in good health. Material for sequencing was CD8+ T cells sorted from blood. The CDR3 loop reads CASSLVSGISYNEQFF. The CDR3 DNA is TGTGCCAGCAGCTTGGTTTCGGGAATTTCCTACAATGAGCAGTTCTTC.